The sequence of this T cell receptor (beta chain) was determined in a study of cytomegalovirus exposure and HLA in healthy donors. Study-wide context: As released early, the data held 85 million to 95 million unique TCRs from HLA-typed donors. Overall study results and limits: Earlier findings revealed that most TCR beta V segments proved productive either about 90% or about 30% of the time.

The CDR3 extends over 13 amino acids. The V gene lost 3 bases and the J gene lost 5 bases, with 10 bases spanning the gap. In germline, CDR1 is SGHTA, CDR2 FQGNSA. This clone was detected once. Its antigen is undetermined. PCR amplification relied on 60 Vbeta primers (plus 13 Jbeta primers). TCRdb's copy holds only in-frame clones and misses some; the assay was immunoSEQ multiplex PCR. The table has roughly 100,000 clones, 65% to 90% seen once. This receptor was taken from a man aged 50 to 59 in good health and CMV-seronegative. The sample taken for sequencing was PBMCs. J is TRBJ2-5 and V is TRBV7-2, with a weak D call TRBD1 (5 bases). CDR3 in amino acids: CASSLTVGETQYF. CDR3 nucleotide sequence: TGTGCCAGCAGCTTGACAGTAGGGGAGACCCAGTACTTC.